The present TCR beta chain was sequenced within a study of memory B cells and T cells in multiple sclerosis. Study-wide results and limits: Shared clonotype counts depended on differing compartment clone-set sizes and were normalized.

The protocol was immunoSEQ multiplex PCR, while the TCRdb copy is restricted to in-frame clones and leaves out a portion. Among about 32,000 clones listed, more than 70% were seen once. After stimulus-free culture, autoproliferating CFSE-dim and non-proliferating CFSE-high T cells were sequenced separately. Cultures began with about 45 million CFSE-labeled PBMCs, unstimulated for roughly 7 days, with replicate wells pooled. The PBMCs received roughly 0.5 uM CFSE and serum-free culture with no added stimuli. A note on this clone: Its antigen is unidentified.

Germline lookup yields CDR1 SGHRS and CDR2 YFSETQ. CDR3 length: 16 amino acids. The J segment lost 1 base and the V segment lost 0 bases, leaving 3 bases of the junction unmatched. The chain uses TRBV5-1 and TRBJ2-3, with TRBD2 identical over 9 bases. What was sequenced was PBMCs from blood kept in culture. The TCR was taken from a human donor with multiple sclerosis. CDR3 nucleotide sequence: TGCGCCAGCAGCTTGGCCAGCGGGGGGCGCACAGATACGCAGTATTTT. This translates into CASSLASGGRTDTQYF.